This TCR beta chain is drawn from a study of cytomegalovirus exposure and HLA in healthy donors. Germline CDR1 reads SGDLS; CDR2 reads YYNGEE. The V gene lost 1 base and the J gene lost 5 bases, with 9 bases spanning the gap. There are 13 residues in the CDR3. In regard to this clone: Its specificity is not known.

The PCR contained 60 Vbeta and 13 Jbeta primers. Sequenced by immunoSEQ multiplex PCR; TCRdb stores in-frame clones only, minus some. The sample contains around 210,000 clones, about 78% of which appear only once. Study-wide points: Analysis performed later found around 15,000 TCR beta sequences associated with HLA alleles at 0.05 false discovery rate. Productive rates of about 87% or about 30% were seen for most TCR beta V segments in an earlier analysis. The authors later found TCR association rates varying by HLA locus, with DRB1 most and HLA-C fewest.

The J gene is TRBJ1-1, the V gene TRBV9, with D possibly being TRBD1 (5 bases). Sequencing was done on a sample of PBMCs. This TCR was sampled from a woman aged 30 to 39 in good health and CMV-seronegative. The CDR3 DNA sequence: TGTGCCAGCAGCGTATTCGGGGGGACTGAAGCTTTCTTT. As protein: CASSVFGGTEAFF.